This is a list of T cell receptor beta chains from one sample in a study of cytomegalovirus exposure and HLA in healthy donors. The repertoire was sequenced with immunoSEQ multiplex PCR; TCRdb's copy has only in-frame clones and lacks some. Of 200,000 to 250,000 clones listed, approximately 83% were seen once; the top ten hold more than 1.3%. The source material was PBMCs. These receptors were obtained from a girl aged 5 to 17 in good health and CMV-seronegative. The CDR3 runs from the conserved cysteine through the conserved F or W. Fields, in order: J gene, clone size, V gene, D gene, CDR3 protein, CDR3 DNA. A D gene is named only where the DNA matches it firmly. A clone size is listed for some rows: how often the clone was seen (once, few, many), or a class if it is expanded.

>TRBJ2-2|.|TRBV28|TRBD2
CASSILAANTGELFF
TGTGCCAGCAGTATTCTAGCGGCGAACACCGGGGAGCTGTTTTTT
>TRBJ1-2|.|TRBV27|.
CASSRGLVYGYTF
TGTGCCAGCAGTCGGGGTTTGGTCTATGGCTACACCTTC
>TRBJ2-2|.|TRBV18|TRBD2
CASYSGLAGVAGELFF
TGTGCCAGCTACTCGGGACTAGCGGGAGTCGCCGGGGAGCTGTTTTTT
>TRBJ1-5|.|TRBV30|TRBD1
CAWSPGTAFQPQHF
TGTGCCTGGAGCCCGGGGACAGCCTTTCAGCCCCAGCATTTT
>TRBJ1-1|.|TRBV4-1|TRBD1
CASSQEWAGTGGNFTEAFF
TGCGCCAGCAGCCAAGAATGGGCGGGGACAGGGGGCAACTTCACTGAAGCTTTCTTT
>TRBJ1-2|.|TRBV13|.
CASSLGLVGYTF
TGTGCCAGCAGCTTAGGCCTAGTAGGCTACACCTTC
>TRBJ1-5|few|TRBV6-8|.
CASSAGGNQPQHF
TGTGCCAGCAGCGCGGGTGGAAATCAGCCCCAGCATTTT
>TRBJ1-1|few|TRBV5-4|.
CASSFITTMNTEAFF
TGTGCCAGCAGCTTTATAACCACTATGAACACTGAAGCTTTCTTT
>TRBJ2-7|.|TRBV6-5|.
CASSYSTDNYEQYF
TGTGCCAGCAGTTACTCGACAGACAACTACGAGCAGTACTTC
>TRBJ1-3|.|TRBV15|TRBD1
CATTRGQEGTAGNTIYF
TGTGCCACCACTAGAGGACAGGAGGGTACGGCTGGAAACACCATATATTTT
>TRBJ1-3|.|TRBV28|TRBD1
CASSLWIGTGENTIYF
TGTGCCAGCAGTTTATGGATTGGGACAGGGGAAAACACCATATATTTT
>TRBJ1-2|.|TRBV6-5|.
CASSDRGGDYGYTF
TGTGCCAGCAGCGATAGGGGGGGAGATTATGGCTACACCTTC
>TRBJ2-3|.|TRBV4-3|TRBD2
CASSQEFLAGGADTQYF
TGCGCCAGCAGCCAAGAATTCCTAGCGGGGGGAGCAGATACGCAGTATTTT
>TRBJ2-7|.|TRBV9|TRBD2
CASSLSGLSSYEQYF
TGTGCCAGCAGCCTATCGGGACTATCTTCCTACGAGCAGTACTTC
>TRBJ2-5|.|TRBV18|.
CASSHTLNQETQYF
TGTGCCAGCTCACACACACTAAATCAAGAGACCCAGTACTTC
>TRBJ2-7|.|TRBV7-2|TRBD2
CASSHGLGLSSVEQYF
TGTGCCAGCAGCCACGGACTAGGTTTGAGCTCTGTCGAGCAGTACTTC
>TRBJ2-1|once|TRBV6-6|TRBD1
CASSPSGTGINEQFF
TGTGCCAGCAGTCCCTCCGGGACAGGGATCAATGAGCAGTTCTTC
>TRBJ2-5|once|TRBV30|.
CAWSVGGVQETQYF
TGTGCCTGGAGTGTAGGAGGAGTTCAAGAGACCCAGTACTTC
>TRBJ1-1|.|TRBV19|.
CASSIDSGITEAFF
TGTGCCAGTAGTATTGATTCCGGGATCACTGAAGCTTTCTTT
>TRBJ1-2|once|TRBV25-1|TRBD1
CASSGTGSHYGYTF
TGTGCCAGCAGCGGGACAGGGTCCCACTATGGCTACACCTTC
>TRBJ1-1|few|TRBV7-9|.
CASSLGQNTEAFF
TGTGCCAGCAGCTTAGGACAGAACACTGAAGCTTTCTTT
>TRBJ1-5|.|TRBV7-9|TRBD1
CASSLGQGAGNQPQHF
TGTGCCAGCAGCTTAGGACAGGGAGCAGGCAATCAGCCCCAGCATTTT
>TRBJ1-4|.|TRBV28|TRBD1
CASSSGQGLRKLFF
TGTGCCAGCAGCTCGGGACAGGGGCTACGAAAACTGTTTTTT
>TRBJ1-5|.|TRBV15|TRBD1
CATSRDRDRVSNQPQHF
TGTGCCACCAGCAGAGACCGGGACAGGGTAAGTAATCAGCCCCAGCATTTT
>TRBJ1-3|.|TRBV18|.
CASSLGRGSLSGNTIYF
TGTGCCAGCTCATTGGGCAGGGGATCCCTCTCTGGAAACACCATATATTTT
>TRBJ2-5|.|TRBV15|TRBD2
CATSNAGVAWETQYF
TGTGCCACCAGCAATGCGGGGGTAGCTTGGGAGACCCAGTACTTC
>TRBJ2-7|.|TRBV19|TRBD1
CASSARDREIEQYF
TGTGCCAGTAGTGCTAGGGACAGGGAAATCGAGCAGTACTTC
>TRBJ2-2|.|TRBV4-2|.
CASSQEGGGFGELFF
TGTGCCAGCAGCCAAGAAGGAGGGGGCTTTGGGGAGCTGTTTTTT
>TRBJ2-5|.|TRBV15|TRBD1
CATSRDRGGDLLNF
TGTGCCACCAGCAGGGACAGGGGAGGGGATCTTTTGAACTTC
>TRBJ2-3|few|TRBV9|TRBD2
CASSTSGRTDTQYF
TGTGCCAGCAGCACTAGCGGAAGAACAGATACGCAGTATTTT
>TRBJ1-4|few|TRBV19|.
CASSSEVGATNEKLFF
TGTGCCAGTAGCTCGGAAGTGGGGGCTACTAATGAAAAACTGTTTTTT
>TRBJ2-5|.|TRBV18|.
CASSPPPVQETQYF
TGTGCCAGCTCACCACCCCCCGTACAAGAGACCCAGTACTTC
>TRBJ2-2|.|TRBV2|.
CASTGTTGELFF
TGTGCCAGCACAGGAACCACCGGGGAGCTGTTTTTT
>TRBJ2-7|.|TRBV7-2|.
CASSLESRWRSYEQYF
TGTGCCAGCAGCTTAGAAAGCCGGTGGAGGTCCTACGAGCAGTACTTC
>TRBJ2-3|.|TRBV10-2|TRBD2
CASSEFLAGKTDTQYF
TGCGCCAGCAGTGAGTTCCTAGCGGGAAAGACAGATACGCAGTATTTT
>TRBJ2-7|.|TRBV28|TRBD2
CASSPASGSPSSYEQYF
TGTGCCAGCAGTCCGGCTAGCGGGAGCCCCAGCTCCTACGAGCAGTACTTC
>TRBJ1-2|.|TRBV27|.
CASSLDSSYGYTF
TGTGCCAGCAGTTTAGACAGCTCCTATGGCTACACCTTC
>TRBJ1-2|.|TRBV27|TRBD1
CASSLNTGVGYTF
TGTGCCAGCAGTTTAAACACAGGGGTTGGCTACACCTTC
>TRBJ2-7|.|TRBV2|.
CAFRPGGPYEQYF
TGTGCCTTTCGTCCGGGGGGCCCCTACGAGCAGTACTTC
>TRBJ1-1|.|TRBV9|TRBD1
CASSLLDRQNTEAFF
TGTGCCAGCAGCTTACTGGACAGGCAGAACACTGAAGCTTTCTTT
>TRBJ1-6|.|TRBV5-1|.
CASSLVEGSPLHF
TGCGCCAGCAGCTTGGTTGAGGGCTCACCCCTCCACTTT
>TRBJ1-5|.|TRBV7-9|TRBD1
CSSSLTLTGQSNQPQHF
TGTTCCAGCAGCTTAACTCTGACAGGGCAGAGCAATCAGCCCCAGCATTTT
>TRBJ1-4|once|TRBV5-1|TRBD1
CASSPTGVVGEKLFF
TGCGCCAGCAGCCCAACAGGGGTCGTTGGTGAAAAACTGTTTTTT
>TRBJ2-5|.|TRBV5-1|TRBD1
CASTPGQGLETQYF
TGCGCCAGCACCCCGGGACAGGGGTTGGAGACCCAGTACTTC
>TRBJ1-1|.|TRBV20-1|.
CSASVQIEAFF
TGCAGTGCTAGTGTCCAGATTGAAGCTTTCTTT
>TRBJ1-2|.|TRBV9|TRBD1
CASSRDSIYGYTF
TGTGCCAGCAGCCGGGACAGCATCTATGGCTACACCTTC
>TRBJ2-3|.|TRBV5-8|TRBD2
CASRGIAGVFLADTQYF
TGTGCCAGCCGAGGGATAGCGGGAGTTTTTTTGGCAGATACGCAGTATTTT
>TRBJ1-4|.|TRBV4-3|TRBD1
CASSTLSGQGPKLFF
TGCGCCAGCAGCACACTCTCGGGACAGGGGCCAAAACTGTTTTTT
>TRBJ1-2|.|TRBV18|.
CASTHSSAGNNGYTF
TGTGCCAGCACCCACTCCAGCGCAGGGAACAATGGCTACACCTTC
>TRBJ2-7|.|TRBV5-1|TRBD1
CASGTVVRSESYEQYF
TGCGCCAGCGGGACAGTAGTTCGTTCCGAGTCCTACGAGCAGTACTTC
>TRBJ2-3|.|TRBV30|.
CASSGSRVYSTDTQYF
TGTGCCAGTAGCGGAAGTAGGGTTTATAGCACAGATACGCAGTATTTT
>TRBJ1-2|.|TRBV7-9|TRBD1
CASSSDGQGAFGYTF
TGTGCCAGCAGCTCGGATGGACAGGGGGCTTTTGGCTACACCTTC
>TRBJ1-1|.|TRBV7-9|.
CSSSLARNTEAFF
TGTTCCAGCAGCTTGGCCAGAAACACTGAAGCTTTCTTT
>TRBJ1-6|.|TRBV30|.
CAWSDVAGTRAPLHF
TGTGCCTGGAGTGATGTAGCAGGGACTCGGGCACCCCTCCACTTT
>TRBJ2-1|.|TRBV7-2|TRBD2
CASSSQVIAGGNNEQFF
TGTGCCAGCAGCTCCCAAGTAATAGCGGGGGGCAACAATGAGCAGTTCTTC
>TRBJ2-5|.|TRBV4-2|.
CASSQGSGGETQYF
TGTGCCAGCAGCCAAGGAAGCGGCGGAGAGACCCAGTACTTC
>TRBJ1-2|.|TRBV12-5|TRBD1
CASALADRGLYGYTF
TGTGCTAGTGCCCTGGCCGACAGGGGATTATATGGCTACACCTTC
>TRBJ2-7|.|TRBV28|.
CASSLGSDMGVEQYF
TGTGCCAGCAGTTTAGGGAGTGACATGGGTGTAGAGCAGTACTTC
>TRBJ2-1|.|TRBV7-6|.
CASSIQPISSYNEQFF
TGTGCCAGCAGCATACAGCCGATCAGCTCCTACAATGAGCAGTTCTTC
>TRBJ1-1|.|TRBV4-1|.
CASSQEDSYTEAFF
TGCGCCAGCAGCCAAGAGGACAGCTACACTGAAGCTTTCTTT